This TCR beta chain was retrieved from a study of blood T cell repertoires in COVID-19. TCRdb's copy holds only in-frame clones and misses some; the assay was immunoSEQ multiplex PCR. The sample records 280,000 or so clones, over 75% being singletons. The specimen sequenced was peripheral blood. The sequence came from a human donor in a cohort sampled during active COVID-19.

CDR3 DNA: TGCGCCAGCAGCTTAGCGGTCGTGGCGCTGGGACAGTTCTTC. Its protein is CASSLAVVALGQFF. The J gene is TRBJ2-1, the V gene TRBV5-1; possible D gene TRBD2, 5 bases. Germline V gene sequence: CDR1 SGHRS, CDR2 YFSETQ. With 2 bases removed from V and 13 bases from J, the gap between germline ends came to 19 bases. This CDR3 spans 14 amino acids.